The clone carrying this T cell receptor (beta chain) was counted between two and nine times. Its antigen is not known. These data belong to a study of blood T cells in healthy people across ages. In terms of origin and age, donors were healthy Caucasian individuals from Russia aged roughly 6 to 95. From germline, CDR1 is MNHEY and CDR2 SVGAGI. V was clipped by 2 bases and J by 6 bases, with 10 bases between them. This CDR3 is 13 amino acids long. Study outcomes and limitations: Getting older went along with TCR beta diversity per million T cells dropping roughly linearly.

It was with a sample-barcoded 5' primer and a J-beta primer mix that a second PCR of about 7 to 12 cycles was run. One entry per CDR3 protein results from TCRdb running MiXCR on the 5' RACE reads. The repertoire holds some 940,000 distinct CDR3 sequences, 29% seen once, with 10% to 13% in the top ten. These records were also assigned to another study, of T cells of mothers and their children. This second report adds: Researchers put all of the extracted RNA into cDNA synthesis, using around 1.5 ug per 15 ul. Slightly, though not significantly, more overlap was seen in related than in unrelated mother-child pairs.

This sequence was found in a woman between 40 and 55 years old in good health. The specimen sequenced was blood. The V and J genes are TRBV6-5 and TRBJ1-2; possibly TRBD1 for D (5 bases). CDR3 DNA sequence: TGTGCCAGCAGTTACACAGACAGTAATGGCTACACCTTC. Translated: CASSYTDSNGYTF.